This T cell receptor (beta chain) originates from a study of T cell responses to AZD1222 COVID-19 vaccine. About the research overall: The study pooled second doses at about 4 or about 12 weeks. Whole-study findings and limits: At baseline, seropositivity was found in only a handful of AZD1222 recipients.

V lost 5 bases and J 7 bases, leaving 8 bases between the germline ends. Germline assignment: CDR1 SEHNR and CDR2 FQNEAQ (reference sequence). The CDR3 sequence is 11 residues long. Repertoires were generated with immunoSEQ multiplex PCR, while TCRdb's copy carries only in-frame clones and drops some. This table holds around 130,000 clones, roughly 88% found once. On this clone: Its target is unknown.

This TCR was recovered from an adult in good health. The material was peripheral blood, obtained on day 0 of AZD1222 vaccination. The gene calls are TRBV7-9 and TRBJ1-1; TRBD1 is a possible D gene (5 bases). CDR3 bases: TGTGCCAGCAGCCAGGGAAGTGAAGCTTTCTTT. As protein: CASSQGSEAFF.